This T cell receptor (beta chain) was sequenced for a study of control samples from healthy donors and cancer patients. There are 16 residues in the CDR3. Germline V gives CDR1 MGHRA, CDR2 YSYEKL. V lost 4 bases and J 7 bases, leaving 22 bases between the germline ends. The protocol was immunoSEQ multiplex PCR, while the TCRdb copy is restricted to in-frame clones and leaves out a portion. The sample lists tens of thousands of clones, roughly nine tenths occurring once. The clonotype was recovered from a woman younger than 45 in good health. The chain uses TRBV4-1 and TRBJ1-1, with D possibly being TRBD1 (6 bases). Input material: blood. DNA for the CDR3: TGCGCCAGCAGCCCAGGGGCGGGCAAAGGGGTAGGTGAAGCTTTCTTT. Encoded protein: CASSPGAGKGVGEAFF.